Listed below are T cell receptor beta chains from one sample, sequenced in a study of shared T cell receptors in the human thymus. TCRdb's table, derived via immunoSEQ multiplex PCR, lists solely in-frame clones and lacks some. The profile covers hundreds of thousands of clones, with around 82% appearing a single time and more than 0.01% taken by the ten largest. These data also formed part of another study, on human thymus T cells.

Material: thymocytes. These receptors were taken from a boy less than two years old with a congenital heart defect. Both conserved end residues are part of each CDR3. Each record gives: V gene, J gene, CDR3 protein.

v_gene: TRBV4-1; j_gene: TRBJ2-6; CDR3aa: CASSQVRIGSTISGANVLTF
v_gene: TRBV4-2; j_gene: TRBJ2-7; CDR3aa: CASSQGQGESSYEQYF
v_gene: TRBV4-1; j_gene: TRBJ2-1; CDR3aa: CASSQVSGRGYNEQFF
v_gene: TRBV4-3; j_gene: TRBJ2-3; CDR3aa: CASSQDRSSGATDTQYF
v_gene: TRBV4-3; j_gene: TRBJ2-2; CDR3aa: CASSQLRGHGTGELFF
v_gene: TRBV14; j_gene: TRBJ2-1; CDR3aa: CASSPRLARYNEQFF
v_gene: TRBV23-1; j_gene: TRBJ2-2; CDR3aa: CASSQSALAGEVTGELFF
v_gene: TRBV21-1; j_gene: TRBJ1-4; CDR3aa: CASSVRDREGGNEKLFF
v_gene: TRBV4-1; j_gene: .; CDR3aa: CASSQDPGQGKDEQYF
v_gene: TRBV15; j_gene: TRBJ2-1; CDR3aa: CATSTWDRGSYNEQFF
v_gene: TRBV4-1; j_gene: TRBJ2-5; CDR3aa: CASSQDASGVQETQYF
v_gene: TRBV28; j_gene: TRBJ2-2; CDR3aa: CASRWGGTGELFF
v_gene: TRBV28; j_gene: TRBJ2-7; CDR3aa: CASSFPWASGPYEQYF
v_gene: TRBV28; j_gene: TRBJ2-7; CDR3aa: CASSPGHLSYEQYF
v_gene: TRBV10-3; j_gene: TRBJ1-1; CDR3aa: CAISEAGTANTEAFF
v_gene: TRBV29-1; j_gene: TRBJ2-7; CDR3aa: CSARTRTGPFSYEQYF
v_gene: TRBV14; j_gene: TRBJ2-7; CDR3aa: CASSQDGAEQYF
v_gene: TRBV7-9; j_gene: TRBJ2-2; CDR3aa: CASSFGIREVDTGELFF
v_gene: TRBV11-2; j_gene: TRBJ2-7; CDR3aa: CASSLAGEGIYEQYF
v_gene: TRBV28; j_gene: TRBJ1-1; CDR3aa: CASSLRTGGTEAFF
v_gene: TRBV11-1; j_gene: TRBJ2-3; CDR3aa: CASSLTSRERGFTDTQYF
v_gene: TRBV5-6; j_gene: TRBJ2-3; CDR3aa: CASSYRQIRRTDTQYF
v_gene: TRBV6-1; j_gene: TRBJ2-7; CDR3aa: CASSEEGLGWVEQYF
v_gene: TRBV12-5; j_gene: TRBJ1-1; CDR3aa: CASGDRVEDTEAFF
v_gene: TRBV27; j_gene: TRBJ2-1; CDR3aa: CASSGLEEGEQFF
v_gene: TRBV7-8; j_gene: TRBJ2-3; CDR3aa: CASRYSGMSDTQYF
v_gene: TRBV5-4; j_gene: TRBJ1-2; CDR3aa: CASSPLEGGYTF
v_gene: TRBV12-5; j_gene: TRBJ2-1; CDR3aa: CASGVDRGPHNEQFF
v_gene: TRBV27; j_gene: TRBJ2-5; CDR3aa: CASSTFSGDQETQYF
v_gene: TRBV6-6; j_gene: TRBJ2-7; CDR3aa: CASSQRTHGGYEQYF
v_gene: TRBV27; j_gene: TRBJ2-7; CDR3aa: CAGRGQASRQSSYEQYF
v_gene: TRBV29-1; j_gene: TRBJ2-1; CDR3aa: CSVFDRGPYNEQFF
v_gene: TRBV4-3; j_gene: TRBJ2-7; CDR3aa: CASSPTSSRIPRGEQYF
v_gene: TRBV14; j_gene: TRBJ1-1; CDR3aa: CASSQDPMFPGTEAFF
v_gene: TRBV5-1; j_gene: TRBJ2-7; CDR3aa: CASSLAVLFSYEQYF
v_gene: TRBV7-9; j_gene: TRBJ2-7; CDR3aa: CASSLVPSSYEQYF
v_gene: TRBV5-1; j_gene: TRBJ2-1; CDR3aa: CASSGPLAGGNNEQFF
v_gene: TRBV6-4; j_gene: TRBJ1-5; CDR3aa: CASSGCVRVGDRNQPQHF
v_gene: TRBV28; j_gene: TRBJ1-1; CDR3aa: CASSLGGAEAFF
v_gene: TRBV25-1; j_gene: TRBJ2-5; CDR3aa: CASSPGGSGETQYF
v_gene: TRBV7-6; j_gene: TRBJ2-7; CDR3aa: CASSRGGTLSYEQYF
v_gene: TRBV5-1; j_gene: TRBJ2-3; CDR3aa: CASSLGHSGSGTDTQYF
v_gene: TRBV7-2; j_gene: TRBJ2-5; CDR3aa: CASSLGLAGGQETQYF
v_gene: TRBV6-1; j_gene: TRBJ2-3; CDR3aa: CASSAPGGDLSTDTQYF
v_gene: TRBV5-1; j_gene: TRBJ2-7; CDR3aa: CASSSLAASYEQYF
v_gene: TRBV6-6; j_gene: TRBJ2-7; CDR3aa: CASSLLDLYEQYF
v_gene: TRBV30; j_gene: TRBJ2-4; CDR3aa: CAWSLGTVPILAKNIQYF
v_gene: TRBV5-8; j_gene: TRBJ2-5; CDR3aa: CASSGIRDRGPAGYQETQYF
v_gene: TRBV6-7; j_gene: TRBJ2-1; CDR3aa: CASLRSHSGGPYNEQFF
v_gene: TRBV6-1; j_gene: TRBJ1-3; CDR3aa: CASSGFADSKANTIYF
v_gene: TRBV27; j_gene: TRBJ2-7; CDR3aa: CASSPSSSAIGTGSYEQYF
v_gene: TRBV23-1; j_gene: TRBJ2-7; CDR3aa: CASSQSDRGSYEQYF